The next 20 T cell receptor beta chains were all read from a single sample in a study of blood T cell repertoires in COVID-19. The repertoire was sequenced with immunoSEQ multiplex PCR; TCRdb's copy has only in-frame clones and lacks some. The sample lists over 130,000 clones, around four fifths occurring once. The material sequenced was PBMCs or T cells enriched from blood (not recorded which). The receptor source for this set is a woman between 45 and 65 years old with acute COVID-19.

The genes are TRBV6-2 or TRBV6-3 and TRBJ2-7; 7 bases fit TRBD1. Looked up from germline, CDR1 is MNHEY and CDR2 is SVGEGT. The CDR3 runs to 17 residues. The V segment lost 2 bases and the J segment 0 bases; nucleotides outside the gene matches: 10. The CDR3 sequence is CASSYRPTGISSYEQYF. In DNA form, the CDR3 reads TGTGCCAGCAGTTACAGACCGACAGGGATCAGCTCCTACGAGCAGTACTTC.

By its share, this clone is medium-sized. This rearrangement joins TRBV12-3 or TRBV12-4 to TRBJ2-7; 9 nucleotides line up with TRBD2. There are 13 residues in the CDR3. V lost 6 bases and J lost 7; bases outside the gene matches: 7. CDR3 sequence: CASRPGTSKEQYF. The CDR3 DNA is TGTGCCAGCAGACCCGGGACTAGCAAGGAGCAGTACTTC.

This chain uses TRBV7-9 with TRBJ2-3; a possible D gene is TRBD1 (6 bases). Germline lookup yields CDR1 SEHNR and CDR2 FQNEAQ (reference sequence). The CDR3 consists of 16 residues. V lost 2 bases to trimming and J lost 2 bases, with 14 bases between them. CDR3 sequence: CASSLLGHRATDTQYF. The CDR3 coding sequence is TGTGCCAGCAGCTTACTGGGACACCGAGCCACAGATACGCAGTATTTT.

This rearrangement joins TRBV9 to TRBJ2-7, with 8 bases identical to TRBD1. This CDR3 is built from 14 residues. The germline gives CDR1 SGDLS, CDR2 YYNGEE. After removal of 3 bases from V and 7 bases from J, the junction contained 9 bases not matched to a gene. The CDR3 sequence is CASSARDRSFEQYF. CDR3 DNA sequence: TGTGCCAGCAGCGCACGGGACAGGAGTTTTGAGCAGTACTTC.

This clone was observed a handful of times. The chain has TRBV5-8 and TRBJ1-2; TRBD1 matches 9 bases. J was trimmed by 2 bases and V by 2 bases; bases with no gene match: 10. Germline-derived CDR1 and CDR2 are SGHTS and YDEGEE. The CDR3 has 17 amino acids. In DNA, the CDR3 is TGTGCCAGCAGCTTCCCCGGCACAGGGGGCGCCAACTATGGCTACACCTTC. Translated: CASSFPGTGGANYGYTF.

The chain carries TRBV12-3 or TRBV12-4 and TRBJ2-2; D remains unclear. The CDR3 length is 12 residues. V lost 8 bases and J lost 2, with 6 bases in between. The CDR3 DNA sequence: TGTGCCAGCGGGCCTAACACCGGGGAGCTGTTTTTT. Translation: CASGPNTGELFF.

This chain connects TRBV18 to TRBJ2-7, with 14 positions matching TRBD2. Germline CDR1 KGHSH, CDR2 LQKENI. CDR3 size: 16 residues. Losses at the gene ends were 3 bases for V and 4 bases for J; bases not matched to a gene: 5. CDR3 in DNA: TGTGCCAGCTCACCTCGACTAGCGGGAGGGACTTACGAGCAGTACTTC. Amino acids: CASSPRLAGGTYEQYF.

This clone was recorded a few times. The V gene is TRBV7-3, the J gene TRBJ2-6, with D uncertain. The CDR3 covers 16 residues. Trimming shortened V by 2 bases and J by 0 bases, and 8 bases separated the two germline ends. Germline V gives CDR1 SGHTA, CDR2 FQGTGA. The CDR3 DNA reads as TGTGCCAGCAGCTTAGGCAAATTCTCTGGGGCCAACGTCCTGACTTTC. It yields the protein CASSLGKFSGANVLTF. Variable domain in full (rest from reference TRBV7-3 and TRBJ2-6): GAGVSQTPSNKVTEKGKYVELRCDPISGHTALYWYRQSLGQGPEFLIYFQGTGAADDSGLPNDRFFAVRPEGSVSTLKIQRTERGDSAVYLCASSLGKFSGANVLTFGAGSRLTVL.

Only a few counts were recorded for this clone. The rearrangement uses TRBV15 and TRBJ1-5; the D gene is possibly TRBD1 (5 bases). Germline CDR1 reads LNHNV; CDR2 reads YYDKDF (reference sequence). Trimming removed 6 bases at V and 2 bases at J, with 23 bases between. The CDR3 runs to 18 residues. Here the CDR3 DNA reads TGTGCCACCAGACTAGAACGGGGGGGAATGTATGGCAATCAGCCCCAGCATTTT. Residues: CATRLERGGMYGNQPQHF.

This rearrangement joins TRBV5-1 to TRBJ2-7, with 9 bases that match TRBD1. The V segment lost 3 bases and the J segment 5 bases; nucleotides outside the gene matches: 6. The CDR3 is 14 amino acids. The germline gives CDR1 SGHRS, CDR2 YFSETQ. The DNA of the CDR3 is TGCGCCAGCAGCTCGACAGGGGGAACCCACGAGCAGTACTTC. This gives the protein CASSSTGGTHEQYF.

This chain links TRBV20-1 with TRBJ2-7, with D possibly matching TRBD2 (5 bases). CDR1 is DFQATT, CDR2 SNEGSKA, per germline (reference sequence). The CDR3 covers 14 residues. V was trimmed by 3 bases and J by 0 bases, leaving 12 bases between them. The CDR3 DNA is TGCAGTGCTAGTTTAAGCGGCCTCTCCTACGAGCAGTACTTC. Translating it yields CSASLSGLSYEQYF.

This chain joins TRBV4-1 and TRBJ2-1; D is perhaps TRBD1 (5 bases). Between the trimmed V and J ends, which lost 0 bases and 8 bases, there was a span of 11 bases. This CDR3 region has 14 residues. Germline-derived CDR1 and CDR2 are MGHRA and YSYEKL. CDR3 nucleotides: TGCGCCAGCAGCCAAGAAGGCAGGGCCGATGAGCAGTTCTTC. It yields the protein CASSQEGRADEQFF.

The V and J genes are TRBV11-3 and TRBJ2-1; TRBD2 matches 9 bases. The V and J ends lost 6 bases and 0 bases, in that order; junction bases with no gene match: 15. The CDR3 has 19 residues. The germline V gene encodes CDR1 SGHNT and CDR2 YENEEA. The CDR3 loop is CASRGTGLALPSSYNEQFF. The CDR3 nucleotides read TGTGCCAGCAGGGGTACGGGACTAGCCCTCCCGAGCTCCTACAATGAGCAGTTCTTC.

This sequence joins TRBV7-9 and TRBJ2-7; 9 bases align to TRBD1. This CDR3 has 16 amino acids. CDR1 is SEHNR and CDR2 is FQNEAQ in the germline V gene (reference sequence). V shed 5 bases and J 3 bases; nucleotides not matched to a gene: 11. CDR3 nucleotide sequence: TGTGCCAGCAGCCGCACGACAGGGGGACCCAACTACGAGCAGTACTTC. It codes for CASSRTTGGPNYEQYF.

This clone has only one observation. This rearrangement joins TRBV3-1 (or the pseudogene TRBV3-2) to TRBJ1-2; the D gene is possibly TRBD1 (6 bases). Germline assignment: CDR1 LGHDT and CDR2 YNNKEL (reference sequence). The length of the CDR3 is 16 residues. V shed 0 bases and J shed 3 bases, with 14 bases lying between them. CDR3 protein: CASSQDLGGLDYGYTF. CDR3 bases: TGTGCCAGCAGCCAAGATCTAGGGGGATTGGACTATGGCTACACCTTC.

The chain joins TRBV9 to TRBJ1-2, with D uncertain. This CDR3 spans 14 amino acids. The V and J ends lost 3 bases and 7 bases respectively, with 16 bases between them. Germline V gene sequence: CDR1 SGDLS, CDR2 YYNGEE. The CDR3 sequence: CASSGVSSLVGYTF. DNA of the CDR3: TGTGCCAGCAGCGGAGTTAGTTCTCTGGTTGGCTACACCTTC.

The chain has TRBV12-5 and TRBJ2-5; TRBD1 aligns across 9 bases. From germline, CDR1 is LGHNT and CDR2 FRNRAP. V trimming: 6 bases; J trimming: 2 bases; junction bases outside the gene matches: 4. The CDR3 totals 14 residues. This CDR3 reads CASGTGGSQETQYF. CDR3 nucleotides: TGTGCTAGTGGGACAGGGGGTAGTCAAGAGACCCAGTACTTC.

This clone occurred once. This chain connects TRBV5-1 to TRBJ1-4; TRBD1 agrees at 7 bases. Per the germline V gene, CDR1 is SGHRS and CDR2 is YFSETQ. The J segment lost 8 bases and the V segment lost 4 bases, leaving 11 bases of the junction unmatched. The CDR3 contains 15 residues. The CDR3 DNA reads TGCGCCAGCAGCACGAGGGGGCGGAAGGAGGAAAAACTGTTTTTT. This encodes CASSTRGRKEEKLFF.

The V gene is TRBV6-2 or TRBV6-3, the J gene TRBJ2-1; TRBD1 matches 7 bases. Germline assignment: CDR1 MNHEY and CDR2 SVGEGT. The CDR3 length is 16 residues. With 5 bases clipped from V and 0 bases from J, the junction kept 7 bases outside the gene matches. This CDR3 is CASSTGQQSSYNEQFF. CDR3 bases: TGTGCCAGCAGTACGGGACAGCAAAGCTCCTACAATGAGCAGTTCTTC.

The CDR3 region has the DNA TGTGCCAGCAGCTCAGACCGCGGACTGGGCCAGACCCAGTACTTC. Translated: CASSSDRGLGQTQYF. V gene TRBV7-9 combines with J gene TRBJ2-5; maybe TRBD2 (5 bases). The V and J ends lost 4 bases and 6 bases respectively, with 18 bases between them. CDR1 and CDR2 (germline): SEHNR, FQNEAQ (reference sequence). CDR3 length: 15 residues.